This T cell receptor beta chain was identified in a study of cytomegalovirus exposure and HLA in healthy donors. Study findings and constraints: It was likely that a cluster of highly shared sequence variants was a sequencing artifact. Association of a missense DCLRE1C variant with TCR beta V- and J-gene trimming was reported in a later analysis.

Vbeta (60) and Jbeta (13) primers were used in the PCR. TCRdb's copy holds only in-frame clones and misses some; the assay was immunoSEQ multiplex PCR. Of 100,000 or so clones listed, 69% are singletons. About this clone itself: No antigen is known for it.

CDR1 MDHEN and CDR2 SYDVKM come from the germline V gene. Trimming shortened V by 5 bases and J by 1 base, and 11 bases separated the two germline ends. This CDR3 comprises 14 residues. This TCR was sampled from a man aged 25 to 40 in good health and CMV-seronegative. Input material: PBMCs. The chain recombines TRBV28 with TRBJ1-1, with a tentative D call TRBD1 (6 bases). The chain's CDR3 is CASSLLTGNTEAFF. Written as DNA, the CDR3 is TGTGCCAGCAGTCTTTTGACAGGGAACACTGAAGCTTTCTTT.